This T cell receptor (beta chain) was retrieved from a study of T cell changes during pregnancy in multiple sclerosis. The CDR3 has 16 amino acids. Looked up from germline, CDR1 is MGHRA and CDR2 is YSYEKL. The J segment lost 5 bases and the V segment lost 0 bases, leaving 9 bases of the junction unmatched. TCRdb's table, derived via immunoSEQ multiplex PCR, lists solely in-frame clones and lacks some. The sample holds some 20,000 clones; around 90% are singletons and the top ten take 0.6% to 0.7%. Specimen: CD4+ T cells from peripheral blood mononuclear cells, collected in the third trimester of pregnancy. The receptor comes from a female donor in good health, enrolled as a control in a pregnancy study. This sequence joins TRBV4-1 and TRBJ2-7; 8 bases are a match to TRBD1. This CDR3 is CASSQESGQGIHEQYF. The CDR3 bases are TGCGCCAGCAGCCAAGAATCCGGACAGGGCATCCACGAGCAGTACTTC.